This is a list of T cell receptor beta chains from one sample in a study of blood T cells in healthy people across ages. TCRdb re-called the 5' RACE reads through MiXCR, storing one row per CDR3 protein. The profile shows about 1.5 million distinct CDR3 sequences, roughly two fifths of them singletons. Material for sequencing was blood. These receptors were taken from a woman between 18 and 29 years old in good health. Both conserved end residues are part of each CDR3. A D gene is named only where the DNA matches it firmly. Not every row has a clone size; where given, it reads once, few, many or a size class.

V gene	D gene	clone size	J gene	CDR3 protein	CDR3 DNA
TRBV6-6	-	many	TRBJ2-7	CASSSSAYEQYF	TGTGCCAGCAGTTCTTCCGCCTACGAGCAGTACTTC
TRBV2	-	-	TRBJ1-1	CASPPQAFF	TGTGCCAGCCCCCCTCAAGCTTTCTTT
TRBV4-3	TRBD1	-	TRBJ2-2	CASSLSPGTGYSSTGELFF	TGCGCCAGCAGCCTCAGTCCCGGGACAGGATACTCTTCCACCGGGGAGCTGTTTTTT
TRBV29-1	-	-	TRBJ2-1	CSAMNNNEQFF	TGCAGCGCCATGAACAACAATGAGCAGTTCTTC
TRBV6-2/TRBV6-3	-	-	TRBJ2-1	CASSYTGWSYNEQFF	TGTGCCAGCAGTTACACCGGTTGGAGTTACAATGAGCAGTTCTTC
TRBV7-2	TRBD2	-	TRBJ2-3	CTSSLTSGSTDTQYF	TGTACCAGCAGCCTCACTAGCGGGTCAACAGATACGCAGTATTTT
TRBV5-4	-	-	TRBJ2-1	CASSLELNPYNEQFF	TGTGCCAGTAGCTTGGAGCTTAATCCATACAATGAGCAGTTCTTC
TRBV10-1	-	-	TRBJ2-2	CASSETTRDNTGELFF	TGCGCCAGCAGTGAGACTACCCGAGACAACACCGGGGAGCTGTTTTTT
TRBV6-2/TRBV6-3	-	few	TRBJ2-7	CASSPNQFYEQYF	TGTGCCAGCAGTCCTAACCAGTTCTACGAGCAGTACTTC
TRBV20-1	TRBD2	once	TRBJ2-7	CSARRLAVHYEQYF	TGCAGTGCTCGCCGACTAGCGGTGCACTACGAGCAGTACTTC
TRBV7-2	-	-	TRBJ2-1	CASTAKGNSYNEQFF	TGTGCCAGCACGGCCAAGGGAAACTCCTACAATGAGCAGTTCTTC
TRBV10-1	-	-	TRBJ2-2	CASSEWGLVNTGELFF	TGCGCCAGTAGTGAATGGGGCCTTGTGAACACCGGGGAGCTGTTTTTT
TRBV5-1	-	-	TRBJ2-7	CASSPTANFYEQYF	TGCGCCAGCAGCCCGACAGCTAACTTCTACGAGCAGTACTTC
TRBV20-1	-	-	TRBJ2-7	CSARVNEQYF	TGCAGTGCTAGAGTTAACGAGCAGTACTTC
TRBV10-3	TRBD1	-	TRBJ1-1	CAISERETGSTEAFF	TGTGCCATCAGTGAGAGGGAGACAGGGTCCACTGAAGCTTTCTTT
TRBV18	-	few	TRBJ2-1	CASSPGQGLYNEQFF	TGTGCCAGCTCACCCGGGCAAGGACTGTACAATGAGCAGTTCTTC
TRBV6-5	TRBD2	-	TRBJ2-7	CASSYSGTSGPNEQYF	TGTGCCAGCAGTTACTCCGGGACTAGCGGACCCAATGAGCAGTACTTC
TRBV29-1	-	-	TRBJ1-1	CSVGSGWTEAFF	TGCAGCGTTGGGTCGGGCTGGACTGAAGCTTTCTTT
TRBV30	-	-	TRBJ1-2	CAWSVPGSGYTF	TGTGCCTGGAGTGTACCCGGGAGTGGCTACACCTTC
TRBV5-1	-	-	TRBJ1-6	CASSLEAGRYSTLHF	TGCGCCAGCAGCTTGGAGGCTGGGAGGTACAGCACCCTCCACTTT
TRBV28	-	-	TRBJ2-7	CASSIDLNEQYF	TGTGCCAGCAGTATCGATTTGAATGAGCAGTACTTC
TRBV20-1	-	few	TRBJ2-3	CSARDLERASSDTQYF	TGCAGTGCTAGAGATCTGGAGCGGGCGTCGTCGGATACGCAGTATTTT
TRBV30	TRBD1	few	TRBJ2-7	CAWSVPGQGVVKGYEQYF	TGTGCCTGGAGTGTACCGGGACAGGGTGTTGTTAAAGGGTACGAGCAGTACTTC
TRBV20-1	-	-	TRBJ1-6	CSARARVSSYNSPLHF	TGCAGTGCTCGGGCCAGAGTGAGCTCCTATAATTCACCCCTCCACTTT
TRBV20-1	TRBD1	-	TRBJ2-3	CSASDRGRVDTQYF	TGCAGTGCTAGCGACAGGGGGCGCGTAGATACGCAGTATTTT
TRBV19	-	few	TRBJ1-5	CASSPQEDQPQHF	TGTGCCAGTAGTCCCCAGGAGGATCAGCCCCAGCATTTT
TRBV6-6	-	few	TRBJ2-7	CASKGAHEQYF	TGTGCCAGCAAGGGCGCCCACGAGCAGTACTTC
TRBV3-1	-	-	TRBJ2-1	CASSQVWGADNEQFF	TGTGCCAGCAGCCAAGTATGGGGGGCGGACAATGAGCAGTTCTTC
TRBV4-3	-	few	TRBJ2-7	CASSQDRGTLRYEQYF	TGCGCCAGCAGCCAAGACCGAGGGACCTTGCGCTACGAGCAGTACTTC
TRBV3-1	TRBD2	few	TRBJ2-1	CASSHLAGRPYNEQFF	TGTGCCAGCAGCCACCTAGCGGGGCGGCCCTACAATGAGCAGTTCTTC
TRBV6-2/TRBV6-3	-	few	TRBJ1-2	CASATQGYGLYTF	TGTGCCAGCGCCACGCAAGGGTACGGACTCTACACCTTC
TRBV27	TRBD1	few	TRBJ2-3	CASSDRGDTQYF	TGTGCCAGCAGTGACAGGGGGGATACGCAGTATTTT
TRBV27	TRBD1	many	TRBJ2-1	CASSLTGGYNEQFF	TGTGCCAGCAGTTTGACAGGGGGGTACAATGAGCAGTTCTTC
TRBV6-2/TRBV6-3	-	few	TRBJ1-4	CASSYASGRPYEKLFF	TGTGCCAGCAGTTACGCTTCGGGGAGGCCATATGAAAAACTGTTTTTT
TRBV27	-	-	TRBJ1-1	CASSLLHLSSTEAFF	TGTGCCAGCAGTTTACTACACTTATCTAGCACTGAAGCTTTCTTT